The clone carrying this T cell receptor beta chain was counted ten times or more. Antigen specificity is unknown. This sample stems from a study of CD8 T cells in ankylosing spondylitis. CDR3 length: 12 amino acids. Per germline, CDR1 MRHNA and CDR2 SNTAGT. Trimming stripped 6 bases from V and 7 bases from J, with 10 bases between. Study outcomes and limitations: The study identified a TCR beta motif of eight highly homologous variants that appeared characteristic of ankylosing spondylitis blood. There was reportedly significant enrichment of clones that were disease-linked in matched ankylosing spondylitis synovial fluid. Earlier authors reported some of these motif variants in reactive arthritis synovial fluid and blood.

A quantitative 5'-RACE method, one with molecular barcodes, was used to make TCR beta libraries. In TCRdb, the 5' RACE reads were re-called with MiXCR into one record per CDR3 protein. The sample has roughly 64,000 distinct CDR3 sequences; 6% to 8% are singletons. The origin of this receptor is a male donor with ankylosing spondylitis. Sequencing was performed on synovial fluid, either unsorted or a sorted T cell fraction (not recorded which). The rearrangement uses TRBV6-4 and TRBJ2-1; possible D gene TRBD2, 5 bases. This chain's CDR3 is CASSPTGNEQFF. CDR3 nucleotide sequence: TGTGCCAGCAGCCCTACGGGAAATGAGCAGTTCTTC.